One and the same sample provided the 19 T cell receptor beta chains below, sequenced in a study of T cell responses to AZD1222 COVID-19 vaccine (TCRdb year 2021). Per the publication, the time point label means: baseline before first vaccination. The method was the immunoSEQ multiplex PCR assay. The table was pulled from immuneACCESS by TCRdb, which kept in-frame rearrangements only. Such tables lose some clones; where checked, under half of the loss comes from unresolved V genes, and the rest has no known cause. Recorded for this sample are about 170,000 clones; over 85% of them occurred a single time. Around 1.5% of the sample is held by the ten biggest clonotypes. The sample in question was peripheral blood, obtained on day 0 of AZD1222 vaccination. The receptors originated from an adult in good health.

The CDR3 spells CASSTRTGYSLAANNEQFF. The DNA of the CDR3 is TGTGCCAGCAGCACACGGACAGGGTATAGTCTAGCGGCTAACAATGAGCAGTTCTTC. This rearrangement joins TRBV7-9 to TRBJ2-1; the D gene is possibly TRBD1 (8 bases). Trimming pared 5 bases from V and 5 bases from J, leaving 28 bases between. The CDR3 loop spans 19 amino acids. The germline V gene has CDR1 SEHNR and CDR2 FQNEAQ (reference sequence).

V gene TRBV18 combines with J gene TRBJ2-3, with 10 bases identical to TRBD2. Germline V gives CDR1 KGHSH, CDR2 LQKENI. The CDR3 length is 16 residues. Trimming removed 0 bases from V and 2 bases from J; junction bases left unmatched: 2. Here the CDR3 DNA reads TGTGCCAGCTCACCACCTAGCGGGAGGCCCACAGATACGCAGTATTTT. The encoded protein is CASSPPSGRPTDTQYF.

The chain links TRBV15 to TRBJ2-1; 10 bases fit TRBD2. J gave up 4 bases and V 5 bases, and 5 bases lay outside the gene matches. The germline V gene encodes CDR1 LNHNV and CDR2 YYDKDF (reference sequence). The CDR3 has 15 amino acids. The DNA of the CDR3 is TGTGCCACCAGCGCCGGACTAGCGGAATACAATGAGCAGTTCTTC. It translates to CATSAGLAEYNEQFF.

This sequence joins TRBV11-1 and TRBJ2-3; TRBD2 is a possible D gene (6 bases). Trimming removed 5 bases at V and 0 bases at J, with 12 bases between. The CDR3 length is 15 residues. CDR1 is SGHAT, CDR2 FQDESV, per germline (reference sequence). The CDR3 spells CASSRDFSSTDTQYF. CDR3 in DNA: TGTGCCAGCAGCCGGGACTTTTCTAGCACAGATACGCAGTATTTT.

V gene TRBV11-1 combines with J gene TRBJ1-4, with D possibly being TRBD1 (5 bases). Germline CDR1 reads SGHAT; CDR2 reads FQDESV (reference sequence). This CDR3 comprises 15 residues. V lost 5 bases to trimming and J lost 2 bases, with 12 bases between them. This CDR3 reads CASSLRWGTNEKLFF. The CDR3 region has the DNA TGTGCCAGCAGCCTGCGTTGGGGGACTAATGAAAAACTGTTTTTT.

The chain links TRBV2 to TRBJ1-3; TRBD1 is a possible D gene (5 bases). This CDR3 is 14 amino acids long. In germline, CDR1 is SNHLY, CDR2 FYNNEI. Trimming removed 6 bases at V and 0 bases at J, with 9 bases between. The CDR3: CASSRQFSGNTIYF. CDR3 coding DNA: TGTGCCAGCAGCAGACAGTTCTCTGGAAACACCATATATTTT. The full variable domain, its missing parts supplied by reference TRBV2 and TRBJ1-3, is EPEVTQTPSHQVTQMGQEVILRCVPISNHLYFYWYRQILGQKVEFLVSFYNNEISEKSEIFDDQFSVERPDGSNFTLKIRSTKLEDSAMYFCASSRQFSGNTIYFGEGSWLTVV.

This chain links TRBV4-2 with TRBJ2-1; D tentatively fits TRBD1 or TRBD2 (5 bases each). The germline gives CDR1 LGHNA, CDR2 YNFKEQ. V lost 0 bases and J 0 bases, leaving 12 bases between the germline ends. The CDR3 runs 17 residues. CDR3 coding DNA: TGTGCCAGCAGCCAAGATCTAAAGGGACGCTCCTACAATGAGCAGTTCTTC. Translating it yields CASSQDLKGRSYNEQFF.

V usage is TRBV3-1 (or the pseudogene TRBV3-2) and J usage is TRBJ2-7; weak D call: TRBD2 (7 bases). The germline gives CDR1 LGHDT, CDR2 YNNKEL (reference sequence). The CDR3 totals 17 residues. V shed 0 bases and J shed 3 bases, with 18 bases lying between them. The CDR3 sequence is CASSQDQLRRGGYEQYF. The CDR3 DNA reads TGTGCCAGCAGCCAAGATCAACTCAGAAGGGGGGGCTACGAGCAGTACTTC.

As for this clone: Other nucleotide sequences from this sample produce the same CDR3. The chain employs TRBV2 and TRBJ1-5; no firm D call. V was cut by 3 bases and J by 1 base, with 7 bases left in between. This CDR3 spans 14 amino acids. Looked up from germline, CDR1 is SNHLY and CDR2 is FYNNEI. The CDR3 region is CASSDRQSNQPQHF. The CDR3, as DNA: TGTGCCAGCAGTGACCGTCAGAGCAATCAGCCCCAGCATTTT.

The V and J genes are TRBV28 and TRBJ1-5; maybe TRBD1 (6 bases). The germline CDR1 and CDR2 sequences are MDHEN and SYDVKM. V lost 6 bases, J lost 3 bases, and 15 bases lay in between. This CDR3 spans 15 amino acids. This CDR3 reads CASSRGGAYNQPQHF. The DNA for the CDR3 is TGTGCCAGCAGCCGGGGGGGGGCGTACAATCAGCCCCAGCATTTT.

The rearrangement links TRBV5-1 to TRBJ1-1; the D is unclear. The CDR3 consists of 14 residues. Trimming removed 0 bases at V and 4 bases at J, with 10 bases between. Germline V gene lookup returns CDR1 SGHRS and CDR2 YFSETQ. DNA of the CDR3: TGCGCCAGCAGCTTGGAGGGTTTAATCACTGAAGCTTTCTTT. Translating gives CASSLEGLITEAFF.

The rearrangement uses TRBV6-5 and TRBJ2-7; 8 bases are shared with TRBD2. The CDR3 is made up of 16 amino acids. The V and J ends lost 0 bases and 0 bases, in that order; junction bases with no gene match: 4. Germline V gene sequence: CDR1 MNHEY, CDR2 SVGAGI. Written as DNA, the CDR3 is TGTGCCAGCAGTTACTCGAGTCTAGCGGGCTCCTACGAGCAGTACTTC. Encoded protein: CASSYSSLAGSYEQYF.

The chain joins TRBV18 to TRBJ1-4, with 8 bases fitting TRBD1. CDR3 length: 17 residues. CDR1 and CDR2 (germline): KGHSH, LQKENI. J gave up 0 bases and V 1 base, and 4 bases lay outside the gene matches. CDR3 in DNA: TGTGCCAGCTCACCACTCGGACAGGGCCCAACTAATGAAAAACTGTTTTTT. This translates into CASSPLGQGPTNEKLFF.

The chain is built from TRBV29-1 and TRBJ1-3; D is undetermined. Germline CDR1 reads SQVTM; CDR2 reads ANQGSEA. V shed 6 bases and J shed 0 bases, with 6 bases lying between them. CDR3 length: 12 amino acids. The CDR3 DNA is TGCAGCGTCACATACTCTGGAAACACCATATATTTT. Protein product: CSVTYSGNTIYF.

The chain combines TRBV5-1 with TRBJ1-4; D not certain. V lost 0 bases and J lost 0, with 15 bases in between. Germline V lookup: CDR1 SGHRS, CDR2 YFSETQ. There are 18 residues in the CDR3. The CDR3 is CASSLGVLPVATNEKLFF. CDR3 coding DNA: TGCGCCAGCAGCTTGGGGGTCCTTCCCGTTGCAACTAATGAAAAACTGTTTTTT.

This chain links TRBV29-1 with TRBJ2-2; maybe TRBD1 (5 bases). Germline lookup yields CDR1 SQVTM and CDR2 ANQGSEA. This CDR3 is built from 12 residues. V lost 5 bases to trimming and J lost 5 bases, with 9 bases between them. The CDR3 here is CSVQGFTGELFF. CDR3 sequence (DNA): TGCAGCGTTCAGGGATTTACCGGGGAGCTGTTTTTT.

The chain combines TRBV30 with TRBJ1-4, with D perhaps TRBD1 (6 bases). V shed 0 bases and J shed 13 bases, with 21 bases lying between them. The CDR3 has 15 residues. The V gene's germline CDR1 is GTSNPN and CDR2 SVGIG (reference sequence). CDR3 amino acids: CAWSVLRAGVIRLFF. CDR3 nucleotide sequence: TGTGCCTGGAGTGTACTGAGGGCAGGGGTGATTAGACTGTTTTTT. Variable domain in full (rest from reference TRBV30 and TRBJ1-4): SQTIHQWPATLVQPVGSPLSLECTVEGTSNPNLYWYRQAAGRGLQLLFYSVGIGQISSEVPQNLSASRPQDRQFILSSKKLLLSDSGFYLCAWSVLRAGVIRLFFGSGTQLSVL.

The sample holds a few counts of this clone. This rearrangement joins TRBV7-9 to TRBJ1-1, with TRBD1 matching 8 bases. Germline CDR1 SEHNR, CDR2 FQNEAQ (reference sequence). The CDR3 has 15 amino acids. V lost 4 bases and J lost 5; bases outside the gene matches: 9. The CDR3 DNA reads TGTGCCAGCAGCTCCGGACAGGGAATGGGGACTGAAGCTTTCTTT. Translating it yields CASSSGQGMGTEAFF.

V and J are TRBV7-2 and TRBJ1-5; a weak D match, TRBD1 (5 bases). Trimming shortened V by 4 bases and J by 7 bases, and 14 bases separated the two germline ends. The CDR3 covers 14 residues. Germline V gene data show CDR1 as SGHTA and CDR2 as FQGNSA. The CDR3 sequence is CASSSQIGDQPQHF. CDR3 DNA sequence: TGTGCCAGCAGCTCGCAGATCGGGGACCAGCCCCAGCATTTT.